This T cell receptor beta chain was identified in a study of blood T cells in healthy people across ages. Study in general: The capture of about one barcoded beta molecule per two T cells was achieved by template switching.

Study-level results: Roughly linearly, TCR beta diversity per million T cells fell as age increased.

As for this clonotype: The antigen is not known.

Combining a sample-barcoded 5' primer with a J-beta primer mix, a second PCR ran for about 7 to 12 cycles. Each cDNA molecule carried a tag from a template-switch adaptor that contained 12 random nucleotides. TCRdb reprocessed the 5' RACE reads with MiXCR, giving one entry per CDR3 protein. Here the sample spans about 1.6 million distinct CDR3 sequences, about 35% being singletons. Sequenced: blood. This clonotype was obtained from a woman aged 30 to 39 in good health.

Here the CDR3 reads CASSATAALITDTQYF. CDR3 DNA: TGTGCCAGCAGCGCCACGGCGGCCCTAATCACAGATACGCAGTATTTT. The chain recombines TRBV9 with TRBJ2-3; D remains ambiguous. The germline V gene encodes CDR1 SGDLS and CDR2 YYNGEE. With 3 bases removed from V and 2 bases from J, the gap between germline ends came to 16 bases. The CDR3 runs to 16 residues.